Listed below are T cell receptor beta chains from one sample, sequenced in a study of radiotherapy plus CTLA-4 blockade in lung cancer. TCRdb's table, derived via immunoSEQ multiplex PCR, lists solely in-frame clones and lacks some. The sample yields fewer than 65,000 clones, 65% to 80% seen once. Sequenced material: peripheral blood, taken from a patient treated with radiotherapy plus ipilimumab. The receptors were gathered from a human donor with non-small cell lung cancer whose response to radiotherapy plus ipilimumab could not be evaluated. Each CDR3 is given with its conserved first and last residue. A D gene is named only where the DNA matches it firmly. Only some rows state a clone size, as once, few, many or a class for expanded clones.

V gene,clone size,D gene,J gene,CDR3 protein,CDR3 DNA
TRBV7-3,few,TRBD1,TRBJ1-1,CASSPTQGSTEAFF,TGTGCCAGCAGCCCAACACAGGGGAGCACTGAAGCTTTCTTT
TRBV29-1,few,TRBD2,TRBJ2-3,CSVEGTSGRTASTDTQYF,TGCAGCGTTGAAGGGACTAGCGGGAGGACCGCTAGCACAGATACGCAGTATTTT
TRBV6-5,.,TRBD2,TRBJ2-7,CASSPTSGTTYEQYF,TGTGCCAGCAGTCCGACTAGCGGGACCACCTACGAGCAGTACTTC
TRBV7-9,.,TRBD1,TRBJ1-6,CASSLDRGGRNSPLHF,TGTGCCAGCAGCTTAGACAGGGGCGGCCGTAATTCACCCCTCCACTTT
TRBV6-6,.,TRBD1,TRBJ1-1,CASSVRTGANTEAFF,TGTGCCAGCAGTGTACGGACAGGGGCGAACACTGAAGCTTTCTTT
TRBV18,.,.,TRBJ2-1,CATLYAGGGEQFF,TGTGCCACGCTATACGCCGGGGGAGGTGAGCAGTTCTTC
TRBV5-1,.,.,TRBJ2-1,CASSLLGGVGVSNNEQFF,TGCGCCAGCAGCTTGTTAGGTGGTGTAGGGGTCAGCAACAATGAGCAGTTCTTC
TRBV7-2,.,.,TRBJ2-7,CASSLDVVGLYEQYF,TGTGCCAGCAGCTTAGATGTAGTGGGGCTATACGAGCAGTACTTC
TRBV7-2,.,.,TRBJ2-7,CASKRGAASYEQYF,TGTGCCAGCAAACGGGGGGCGGCCTCCTACGAGCAGTACTTC
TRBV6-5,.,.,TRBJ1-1,CASSYFERHTEAFF,TGTGCCAGCAGTTACTTTGAGAGGCACACTGAAGCTTTCTTT
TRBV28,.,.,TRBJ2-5,CASSLTSGRPPSAQYF,TGTGCCAGCAGTTTGACCTCCGGCAGGCCCCCGTCGGCCCAGTACTTC
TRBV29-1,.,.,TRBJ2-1,CSAGGSASSYNEQFF,TGCAGCGCAGGAGGGAGCGCCAGCTCCTACAATGAGCAGTTCTTC
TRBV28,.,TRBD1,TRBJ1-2,CASSLMGASGSGRGQDGYTF,TGTGCCAGCAGTTTAATGGGGGCGAGTGGGAGCGGCAGGGGGCAAGATGGCTACACCTTC
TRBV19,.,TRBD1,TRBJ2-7,CASTYRGGYEQYF,TGTGCCAGTACCTACAGGGGCGGCTACGAGCAGTACTTC
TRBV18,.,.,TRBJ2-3,CASSPRGGTDTQYF,TGTGCCAGCTCACCACGGGGAGGCACAGATACGCAGTATTTT
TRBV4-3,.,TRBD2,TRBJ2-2,CASSPLVGTSGPRDTGELFF,TGCGCCAGCAGCCCTCTCGTCGGGACTAGCGGGCCTAGGGACACCGGGGAGCTGTTTTTT
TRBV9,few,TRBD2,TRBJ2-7,CASNSGLAGAYEQYF,TGTGCCAGCAATTCGGGACTAGCGGGAGCCTACGAGCAGTACTTC
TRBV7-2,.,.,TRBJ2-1,CASSLGYYNEQFF,TGTGCCAGCAGTTTGGGCTATTACAATGAGCAGTTCTTC
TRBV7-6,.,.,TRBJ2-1,CASSSYSSSYNEQFF,TGTGCCAGCAGCTCCTACTCGAGCTCCTACAATGAGCAGTTCTTC
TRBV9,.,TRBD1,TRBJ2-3,CASSGDSDTQYF,TGTGCCAGCAGCGGGGACAGCGATACGCAGTATTTT
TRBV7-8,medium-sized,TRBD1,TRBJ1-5,CASSAFGQGGQPQHF,TGTGCCAGCAGCGCCTTCGGACAGGGGGGTCAGCCCCAGCATTTT
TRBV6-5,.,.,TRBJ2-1,CASSRLTPLEQFF,TGTGCCAGCAGCCGATTGACTCCTTTGGAGCAGTTCTTC
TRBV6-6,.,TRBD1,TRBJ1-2,CASVGGSLGYTF,TGTGCCAGCGTAGGGGGCAGTTTGGGCTACACCTTC
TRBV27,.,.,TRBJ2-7,CASSPRLPEQYF,TGTGCCAGCAGTCCCCGTCTTCCCGAGCAGTACTTC
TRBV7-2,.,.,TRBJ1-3,CASSSWTRDTIYF,TGTGCCAGCAGCTCTTGGACACGGGACACCATATATTTT
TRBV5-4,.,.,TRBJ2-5,CASTFKSGGETQYF,TGTGCCAGCACCTTCAAGAGTGGAGGAGAGACCCAGTACTTC
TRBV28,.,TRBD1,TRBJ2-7,CASSLNRGWEQYF,TGTGCCAGCAGTTTAAACAGGGGATGGGAGCAGTACTTC
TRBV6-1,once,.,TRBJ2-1,CASKELPYNEQFF,TGTGCCAGCAAGGAGCTCCCCTACAATGAGCAGTTCTTC
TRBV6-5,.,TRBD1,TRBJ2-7,CASSYSLQGLAYEQYF,TGTGCCAGCAGTTACTCTTTACAGGGGCTAGCCTACGAGCAGTACTTC